Following are 32 T cell receptor beta chains from one sample sequenced in a study of neoadjuvant anti-PD-1 for oral cavity cancer. Sequencing used immunoSEQ multiplex PCR; TCRdb keeps in-frame clones, though not all of them. Of approximately 32,000 clones in the sample, 85% to 90% were seen once. The input for sequencing was PBMCs, taken before nivolumab (anti-PD-1) treatment. These receptors originate from a person aged 35 to 85 with oral cavity squamous cell carcinoma.

The chain has TRBV5-5 and TRBJ2-6, with D hard to call. This CDR3 has 16 amino acids. Trimming removed 3 bases from V and 0 bases from J, with 10 bases in between. Germline CDR1 reads SGHKS; CDR2 reads YYEKEE (reference sequence). The CDR3 region is CASSYTYSSGANVLTF. CDR3 sequence (DNA): TGTGCCAGCAGCTATACATACAGCTCTGGGGCCAACGTCCTGACTTTC. Complete variable domain (other parts from reference TRBV5-5 and TRBJ2-6): DAGVTQSPTHLIKTRGQQVTLRCSPISGHKSVSWYQQVLGQGPQFIFQYYEKEERGRGNFPDRFSARQFPNYSSELNVNALLLGDSALYLCASSYTYSSGANVLTFGAGSRLTVL.

This clone has only one observation. This chain links TRBV5-1 with TRBJ2-5; 10 bases match TRBD1. Germline assignment: CDR1 SGHRS and CDR2 YFSETQ. The CDR3 totals 14 residues. V trimming: 4 bases; J trimming: 5 bases; junction bases outside the gene matches: 5. The CDR3 loop reads CASSEGQGYETQYF. CDR3 nucleotide sequence: TGCGCCAGCAGCGAGGGACAGGGGTACGAGACCCAGTACTTC. Together with reference TRBV5-1 and TRBJ2-5, the CDR3 gives the full variable domain: KAGVTQTPRYLIKTRGQQVTLSCSPISGHRSVSWYQQTPGQGLQFLFEYFSETQRNKGNFPGRFSGRQFSNSRSEMNVSTLELGDSALYLCASSEGQGYETQYFGPGTRLLVL.

The chain has TRBV10-3 and TRBJ2-3, with D perhaps matching TRBD2 (5 bases). V lost 2 bases and J lost 0, with 9 bases in between. Per germline, CDR1 ENHRY and CDR2 SYGVKD. The CDR3 consists of 15 residues. CDR3 loop: CAISEGLSSTDTQYF. DNA of the CDR3: TGTGCCATCAGTGAGGGACTTTCTAGCACAGATACGCAGTATTTT.

The CDR3 loop reads CASSYTRTGPQKAFF. For the CDR3, the DNA is TGTGCCAGCAGTTACACGAGGACAGGGCCCCAAAAAGCTTTCTTT. The rearrangement joins TRBV6-5 to TRBJ1-1; 8 nucleotides match TRBD1. Trimming took 2 bases from V and 9 from J; bases not matched to a gene: 11. The CDR3 spans 15 residues. Germline assignment: CDR1 MNHEY and CDR2 SVGAGI.

This rearrangement joins TRBV4-2 to TRBJ1-1; unclear D gene. CDR3 length equals 14 residues. Per germline, CDR1 LGHNA and CDR2 YNFKEQ. The V and J ends lost 0 bases and 5 bases respectively, with 10 bases between them. CDR3 region: CASSQDLRRTEAFF. The CDR3 DNA is TGTGCCAGCAGCCAAGATTTGAGGAGGACTGAAGCTTTCTTT.

The chain links TRBV5-1 to TRBJ1-1, with 7 bases identical to TRBD1. J was trimmed by 2 bases and V by 4 bases; bases with no gene match: 8. Germline V CDR1 and CDR2: SGHRS, YFSETQ. The CDR3 is 15 residues long. In DNA form, the CDR3 reads TGCGCCAGCAGCAGCCGACAGGGAAGTAACACTGAAGCTTTCTTT. It yields the protein CASSSRQGSNTEAFF.

The rearrangement joins TRBV7-3 to TRBJ2-1; possible D gene TRBD2, 5 bases. The V gene lost 4 bases and the J gene lost 6 bases, with 10 bases spanning the gap. The germline gives CDR1 SGHTA, CDR2 FQGTGA. The CDR3 sequence is 13 residues long. CDR3 in DNA: TGTGCCAGCAGCTCCGCTAGCACCAATGAGCAGTTCTTC. It yields the protein CASSSASTNEQFF. Combining the CDR3 with reference TRBV7-3 and TRBJ2-1 gives the whole variable domain GAGVSQTPSNKVTEKGKYVELRCDPISGHTALYWYRQSLGQGPEFLIYFQGTGAADDSGLPNDRFFAVRPEGSVSTLKIQRTERGDSAVYLCASSSASTNEQFFGPGTRLTVL.

CDR3 DNA sequence: TGCAGCGTCGGGGACACACCGAACACCGGGGAGCTGTTTTTT. This encodes CSVGDTPNTGELFF. The V call is TRBV29-1, the J call TRBJ2-2; tentative D call: TRBD1 (6 bases). V was trimmed by 6 bases and J by 0 bases, leaving 11 bases between them. CDR3 size: 14 residues. The germline gives CDR1 SQVTM, CDR2 ANQGSEA.

V and J are TRBV7-8 and TRBJ2-4; 14 nucleotides align to TRBD2. The CDR3 extends over 16 amino acids. J gave up 8 bases and V 4 bases, and 7 bases lay outside the gene matches. The germline CDR1 and CDR2 sequences are SGHVS and FQNEAQ. CDR3 sequence: CASSSQTSGGAYIQYF. The CDR3 DNA sequence: TGTGCCAGCAGCTCACAGACTAGCGGGGGGGCCTACATTCAGTACTTC. The complete variable domain, with remaining parts taken from reference TRBV7-8 and TRBJ2-4, reads GAGVSQSPRYKVAKRGQDVALRCDPISGHVSLFWYQQALGQGPEFLTYFQNEAQLDKSGLPSDRFFAERPEGSVSTLKIQRTQQEDSAVYLCASSSQTSGGAYIQYFGAGTRLSVL.

As DNA, the CDR3 is TGTGCCAGCAGCCGACAGGGGGTCCGGACCGGGGAGCTGTTTTTT. It yields the protein CASSRQGVRTGELFF. V gene TRBV7-9 combines with J gene TRBJ2-2; 9 bases are a match to TRBD1. CDR3 length: 15 residues. The V and J ends lost 5 bases and 5 bases, in that order; junction bases with no gene match: 6. CDR1 is SEHNR, CDR2 FQNEAQ, per germline (reference sequence).

This clone was detected a few times. The chain uses TRBV5-1 and TRBJ1-4; D may be TRBD1 (6 bases). The length of the CDR3 is 15 residues. The V gene's germline CDR1 is SGHRS and CDR2 YFSETQ. V was pared by 4 bases and J by 0 bases, with 10 bases between. The CDR3 is CASSLDSSTNEKLFF. The CDR3 nucleotides read TGCGCCAGCAGCCTGGACAGTTCAACTAATGAAAAACTGTTTTTT.

The gene calls are TRBV4-1 and TRBJ1-6; D perhaps matches TRBD1 (6 bases). The germline V gene has CDR1 MGHRA and CDR2 YSYEKL. This CDR3 is built from 14 residues. V lost 6 bases to trimming and J lost 10 bases, with 16 bases between them. The CDR3 loop is CASSSTGLGSPLHF. The DNA for the CDR3 is TGCGCCAGCAGTTCGACAGGTCTGGGGTCACCCCTCCACTTT.

The V and J genes are TRBV5-4 and TRBJ2-3; 8 bases match TRBD2. J was trimmed by 2 bases and V by 3 bases; bases with no gene match: 8. The CDR3 is 16 residues long. Germline CDR1 reads SGHNT; CDR2 reads YYREEE (reference sequence). CDR3 nucleotides: TGTGCCAGCAGCTCGAAAGTAGCGGGGCTCACAGATACGCAGTATTTT. This sequence encodes CASSSKVAGLTDTQYF. The entire variable domain, with the rest obtained from reference TRBV5-4 and TRBJ2-3, is as follows: ETGVTQSPTHLIKTRGQQVTLRCSSQSGHNTVSWYQQALGQGPQFIFQYYREEENGRGNFPPRFSGLQFPNYSSELNVNALELDDSALYLCASSSKVAGLTDTQYFGPGTRLTVL.

The rearrangement links TRBV4-1 to TRBJ1-1; 10 nucleotides line up with TRBD1. This CDR3 contains 15 residues. The germline gives CDR1 MGHRA, CDR2 YSYEKL. Germline trimming cut 5 bases from V and 1 base from J; bases unmatched to any gene: 4. CDR3 loop: CASSLTGGWNTEAFF. CDR3 DNA: TGCGCCAGCAGCTTGACAGGGGGCTGGAACACTGAAGCTTTCTTT.

This clone has just one count. CDR3 DNA: TGCAGCGTTGATGAGGGGGTTCCTAATTCACCCCTCCACTTT. It encodes CSVDEGVPNSPLHF. The genes are TRBV29-1 and TRBJ1-6, with TRBD1 as a possible D gene (6 bases). The CDR3 is made up of 14 amino acids. The germline CDR1 and CDR2 sequences are SQVTM and ANQGSEA. V was cut by 3 bases and J by 6 bases, with 12 bases left in between.

The V gene is TRBV7-8, the J gene TRBJ2-2; D call uncertain. Trimming removed 6 bases from V and 1 base from J, with 12 bases in between. CDR1 is SGHVS and CDR2 is FQNEAQ in the germline V gene. The CDR3 runs to 15 residues. The CDR3 nucleotides read TGTGCCAGCAGTTTCGGATGGGGGAACACCGGGGAGCTGTTTTTT. Its protein is CASSFGWGNTGELFF. The complete variable domain, with remaining parts taken from reference TRBV7-8 and TRBJ2-2, reads GAGVSQSPRYKVAKRGQDVALRCDPISGHVSLFWYQQALGQGPEFLTYFQNEAQLDKSGLPSDRFFAERPEGSVSTLKIQRTQQEDSAVYLCASSFGWGNTGELFFGEGSRLTVL.

The chain employs TRBV7-2 and TRBJ2-3; either TRBD1 or TRBD2 may supply D (5 bases each). Per the germline V gene, CDR1 is SGHTA and CDR2 is FQGNSA. V gave up 2 bases and J gave up 1 base, with 7 bases separating them. The length of the CDR3 is 14 residues. CDR3 in amino acids: CASSLRGRTDTQYF. CDR3 bases: TGTGCCAGCAGCTTAAGGGGACGCACAGATACGCAGTATTTT.

The chain employs TRBV6-5 and TRBJ1-5; D is perhaps TRBD1 (5 bases). Germline CDR1 and CDR2: MNHEY and SVGAGI. V lost 6 bases to trimming and J lost 6 bases, with 15 bases between them. The CDR3 is made up of 14 amino acids. The CDR3 is CASRGGGSGQPQHF. The DNA of the CDR3 is TGTGCCAGCAGGGGTGGGGGGTCCGGTCAGCCCCAGCATTTT.

The V call is TRBV6-1, the J call TRBJ2-5; 11 bases map to TRBD1. This CDR3 is 15 amino acids long. Losses at the gene ends were 4 bases for V and 5 bases for J; bases not matched to a gene: 6. Germline V gene sequence: CDR1 MNHNS, CDR2 SASEGT. CDR3 residues: CASSARDRGSETQYF. The CDR3 DNA reads TGTGCCAGCAGTGCCCGGGACAGGGGGTCTGAGACCCAGTACTTC.

V and J are TRBV4-2 and TRBJ2-7, with unresolved D. The germline V gene has CDR1 LGHNA and CDR2 YNFKEQ. The CDR3 has 13 amino acids. V lost 0 bases and J 10 bases, leaving 13 bases between the germline ends. CDR3 sequence: CASSQDFTSTQYF. CDR3 coding DNA: TGTGCCAGCAGCCAAGATTTCACCTCCACCCAGTACTTC.

This clone has a single count. CDR3 region: CASSRPPGGQTSGNTIYF. CDR3 DNA: TGTGCCAGCAGCAGGCCGCCCGGGGGACAGACCTCTGGAAACACCATATATTTT. This chain connects TRBV5-4 to TRBJ1-3; 7 bases line up with TRBD1. The CDR3 runs to 18 residues. The germline gives CDR1 SGHNT, CDR2 YYREEE (reference sequence). V gave up 4 bases and J gave up 0 bases; unmatched junction bases: 13.

The chain carries TRBV7-8 and TRBJ1-1, with D maybe TRBD1 (6 bases). Germline CDR1 is SGHVS and CDR2 is FQNEAQ. The CDR3 length is 13 residues. Trimming removed 5 bases from V and 0 bases from J, with 7 bases in between. The CDR3 coding sequence is TGTGCCAGCAGCAGGGGGATGAACACTGAAGCTTTCTTT. Translation gives CASSRGMNTEAFF. Variable domain in full (rest from reference TRBV7-8 and TRBJ1-1): GAGVSQSPRYKVAKRGQDVALRCDPISGHVSLFWYQQALGQGPEFLTYFQNEAQLDKSGLPSDRFFAERPEGSVSTLKIQRTQQEDSAVYLCASSRGMNTEAFFGQGTRLTVV.

The J gene is TRBJ1-2, the V gene TRBV4-3; D is unclear. V was trimmed by 1 base and J by 5 bases, leaving 14 bases between them. Germline values: CDR1 LGHNA, CDR2 YSLEER. This CDR3 has 15 amino acids. CDR3 sequence: CASSQVAANLYGYTF. The DNA of the CDR3 is TGCGCCAGCAGCCAAGTTGCGGCGAATTTGTATGGCTACACCTTC.

CDR3 region: CASSIGWTETEETQYF. The DNA of the CDR3 is TGTGCCAGTAGTATAGGCTGGACCGAGACTGAAGAGACCCAGTACTTC. The gene calls are TRBV19 and TRBJ2-5; no clear D. The CDR3 contains 16 residues. Trimming left V 1 base short and J 3 bases short, with 15 bases between. Germline V CDR1 and CDR2: LNHDA, SQIVND (reference sequence). The entire variable domain, with the rest obtained from reference TRBV19 and TRBJ2-5, is as follows: DGGITQSPKYLFRKEGQNVTLSCEQNLNHDAMYWYRQDPGQGLRLIYYSQIVNDFQKGDIAEGYSVSREKKESFPLTVTSAQKNPTAFYLCASSIGWTETEETQYFGPGTRLLVL.

This chain joins TRBV19 and TRBJ2-5; D uncertain. This CDR3 contains 14 residues. Trimming removed 0 bases from V and 4 bases from J, with 9 bases in between. Germline V gene lookup returns CDR1 LNHDA and CDR2 SQIVND (reference sequence). CDR3 amino acids: CASSIEPGLETQYF. CDR3 nucleotides: TGTGCCAGTAGTATAGAACCGGGCTTAGAGACCCAGTACTTC.

V usage is TRBV6-1 and J usage is TRBJ1-3; weak D call: TRBD1 (5 bases). Trimming took off 3 bases at V and 0 bases at J, with 9 bases between the two ends. Germline V lookup: CDR1 MNHNS, CDR2 SASEGT. The CDR3 totals 15 residues. The CDR3 DNA is TGTGCCAGCAGTGAGGGCAGGGCCTCTGGAAACACCATATATTTT. Protein sequence: CASSEGRASGNTIYF.

The chain combines TRBV6-6 with TRBJ1-5, with D possibly TRBD1 on 5 matching bases. Germline-derived CDR1 and CDR2 are MNHNY and SVGAGI (reference sequence). V lost 5 bases, J lost 2 bases, and 16 bases lay in between. The CDR3 is 16 residues long. The CDR3, as DNA: TGTGCCAGCAGTCACCAACAGGCGGTCGGCAATCAGCCCCAGCATTTT. Its translation: CASSHQQAVGNQPQHF.

The rearrangement links TRBV7-2 to TRBJ1-6; D call uncertain. The length of the CDR3 is 11 residues. V lost 0 bases to trimming and J lost 11 bases, with 2 bases between them. Germline V CDR1 and CDR2: SGHTA, FQGNSA. DNA of the CDR3: TGTGCCAGCAGCTTAGCTGCACCCCTCCACTTT. This sequence encodes CASSLAAPLHF.

The gene calls are TRBV30 and TRBJ2-5, with 7 bases lining up with TRBD2. V lost 2 bases, J lost 0 bases, and 6 bases stayed unmatched. The germline V gene encodes CDR1 GTSNPN and CDR2 SVGIG (reference sequence). The CDR3 consists of 15 residues. As DNA, the CDR3 is TGTGCCTGGAGTCTGAGCGGGGCTAACCAAGAGACCCAGTACTTC. The encoded protein is CAWSLSGANQETQYF.

This clone showed up just once. J is TRBJ2-7 and V is TRBV28; 8 bases align to TRBD1. This CDR3 contains 15 residues. Germline loops: CDR1 MDHEN, CDR2 SYDVKM. V shed 7 bases, J shed 4 bases, and the junction held 12 bases outside the gene matches. The CDR3 DNA reads as TGTGCCAGCAACCCTTTAAACAGGGGGACATACGAGCAGTACTTC. This codes for CASNPLNRGTYEQYF.

In this sample, this clone turned up a few times. This chain joins TRBV19 and TRBJ1-2; D unresolved. The V gene's germline CDR1 is LNHDA and CDR2 SQIVND (reference sequence). V was clipped by 3 bases and J by 3 bases, with 11 bases between them. This CDR3 has 14 amino acids. The CDR3 bases are TGTGCCAGTAGTATGGGTGAGAGTTACTATGGCTACACCTTC. Translating gives CASSMGESYYGYTF.

The rearrangement links TRBV5-6 to TRBJ1-2, with D maybe TRBD1 (5 bases). Germline values: CDR1 SGHDT, CDR2 YYEEEE. V lost 1 base and J 4 bases, leaving 14 bases between the germline ends. CDR3 length: 15 amino acids. This CDR3 is CASSLLGDRGYGYTF. For the CDR3, the DNA is TGTGCCAGCAGCTTGCTAGGGGATCGCGGCTATGGCTACACCTTC.